A single sample gave rise to the 7 T cell receptor beta chains below, sequenced in a study of blood T cells in healthy people across ages. Sample-barcoded 5' priming and a J-beta primer mix drove a second PCR of roughly 7 to 11 cycles. TCRdb ran MiXCR on the 5' RACE reads and lists one entry per CDR3 protein. This sample has about 1.6 million distinct CDR3 sequences, with about 31% found just once. Sequenced input: blood. The receptors were gathered from a woman in her 30s in good health.

This clonotype occurred a few times. The chain combines TRBV28 with TRBJ1-3; no reliable D call. This CDR3 spans 18 amino acids. V lost 4 bases, J lost 2 bases, and 21 bases lay in between. Germline assignment: CDR1 MDHEN and CDR2 SYDVKM. This CDR3 is CASSSSWELWVAGNTIYF. The CDR3 nucleotides read TGTGCCAGCAGTTCCTCGTGGGAACTATGGGTCGCTGGAAACACCATATATTTT. The entire variable domain, with the rest obtained from reference TRBV28 and TRBJ1-3, is as follows: DVKVTQSSRYLVKRTGEKVFLECVQDMDHENMFWYRQDPGLGLRLIYFSYDVKMKEKGDIPEGYSVSREKKERFSLILESASTNQTSMYLCASSSSWELWVAGNTIYFGEGSWLTVV.

This clonotype was counted a few times. The chain recombines TRBV29-1 with TRBJ1-1; a possible D gene is TRBD1 (6 bases). The length of the CDR3 is 13 residues. The V gene lost 7 bases and the J gene lost 1 base, with 13 bases spanning the gap. CDR1 is SQVTM, CDR2 ANQGSEA, per germline. Written as DNA, the CDR3 is TGCAGCGGGACAGTCTCGCAGAACACTGAAGCTTTCTTT. It specifies CSGTVSQNTEAFF. Full variable domain (outside the CDR3, taken from reference TRBV29-1 and TRBJ1-1): SAVISQKPSRDICQRGTSLTIQCQVDSQVTMMFWYRQQPGQSLTLIATANQGSEATYESGFVIDKFPISRPNLTFSTLTVSNMSPEDSSIYLCSGTVSQNTEAFFGQGTRLTVV.

CDR3 nucleotide sequence: TGTGCCAGCAGGCGTGGAGCGGGGGTAAGCACAGATACGCAGTATTTT. Encoded protein: CASRRGAGVSTDTQYF. The genes are TRBV6-5 and TRBJ2-3, with TRBD2 matching over 8 bases. This CDR3 comprises 16 residues. V lost 6 bases, J lost 0 bases, and 8 bases stayed unmatched. Germline-derived CDR1 and CDR2 are MNHEY and SVGAGI.

This clonotype occurred a few times. The J gene is TRBJ1-2, the V gene TRBV5-5, with 8 bases identical to TRBD1. The CDR3 covers 13 residues. In germline, CDR1 is SGHKS, CDR2 YYEKEE (reference sequence). The V and J ends lost 5 bases and 8 bases, in that order; junction bases with no gene match: 8. The CDR3 spells CASSSTGGRGYTF. CDR3 in DNA: TGTGCCAGCAGTTCTACAGGGGGAAGAGGCTACACCTTC.

CDR3 sequence reads: CASSRVFGQETQYF. The DNA for the CDR3 is TGCGCCAGCAGTCGGGTTTTCGGCCAAGAGACCCAGTACTTC. The rearrangement uses TRBV5-1 and TRBJ2-5; no reliable D call. Germline V lookup: CDR1 SGHRS, CDR2 YFSETQ. The CDR3 has 14 amino acids. V lost 5 bases and J 1 base, leaving 12 bases between the germline ends.

This clonotype was observed a few times. A much bigger clone sits one base away, suggesting this may be a read error. V and J are TRBV5-1 and TRBJ2-6; D is unresolved. CDR1 is SGHRS, CDR2 YFSETQ, per germline. This CDR3 contains 15 residues. The CDR3 region has the DNA TGCGCCGGCAGCTTGGATATGCCTGGGGCCAACGTCCTGACTTTC. It specifies CAGSLDMPGANVLTF.

The table lists this clonotype with a few counts. V is TRBV28 and J is TRBJ2-1; 9 bases line up with TRBD2. In germline, CDR1 is MDHEN, CDR2 SYDVKM. The ends lost 1 base at V and 14 bases at J; junction bases unmatched: 15. CDR3 length: 16 residues. The CDR3 coding sequence is TGTGCCAGCAGTTTATCAGGTAGCGGGAGAACATCACGCGAGTTCTTC. Its translation: CASSLSGSGRTSREFF.